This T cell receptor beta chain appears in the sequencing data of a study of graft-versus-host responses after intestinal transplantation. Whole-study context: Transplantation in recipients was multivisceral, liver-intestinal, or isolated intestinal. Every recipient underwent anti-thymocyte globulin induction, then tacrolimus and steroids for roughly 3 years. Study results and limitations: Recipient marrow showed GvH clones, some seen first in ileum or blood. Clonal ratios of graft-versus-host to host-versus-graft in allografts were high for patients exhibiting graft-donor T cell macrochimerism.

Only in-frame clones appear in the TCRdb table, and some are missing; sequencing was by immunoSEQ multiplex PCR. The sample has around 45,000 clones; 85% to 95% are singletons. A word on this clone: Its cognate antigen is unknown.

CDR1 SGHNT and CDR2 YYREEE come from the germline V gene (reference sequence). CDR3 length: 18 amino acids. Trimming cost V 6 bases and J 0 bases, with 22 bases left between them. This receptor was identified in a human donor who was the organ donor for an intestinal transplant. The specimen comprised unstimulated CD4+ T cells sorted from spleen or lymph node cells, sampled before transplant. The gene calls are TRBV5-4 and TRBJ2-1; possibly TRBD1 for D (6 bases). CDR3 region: CASTPGGAGASSYNEQFF. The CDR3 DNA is TGTGCCAGCACTCCCGGTGGGGCAGGGGCAAGCTCCTACAATGAGCAGTTCTTC.